This section outlines one T cell receptor beta chain sequence together with its context. Antigen unknown. This may stem from a read error, because a much larger clone lies one nucleotide away. The limits of the CDR3 on the DNA are not certain, so only TCRdb's listed CDR3 is given. The CDR3 is 16 residues long, counting both termini. The sample belongs to a study of T cells in Graves' hyperthyroidism and ophthalmopathy. Whole-study results and caveats: Appearing also in blood were most of the thyroid clonotypes expanded above 0.001.

RNA transcripts served as the template for amplifying TCR beta CDR3 regions. The TCR CDR3 first-round RT-PCR relied on the HTBI primer set. MiXCR, applied by TCRdb to the multiplex PCR reads, yields one record per CDR3 protein. The sample lists approximately 620,000 distinct CDR3 sequences; approximately 15% were seen once. The chain carries TRBV12-3 or TRBV12-4 and TRBJ2-7; TRBD1 was called by the table and not checked on the DNA. This receptor was taken from a woman in her thirties with Graves' hyperthyroidism that later progressed to Graves' ophthalmopathy. Sequencing was performed on blood. The CDR3 spells CASSYLVGQGAGEHYF.